The 11 T cell receptor beta chains given below trace back to one sample, sequenced in a study of tissue T cells after allogeneic stem cell transplantation (dated by TCRdb to about 2022). Library generation was performed with the immunoSEQ multiplex PCR assay. TCRdb stores this immuneACCESS table with in-frame sequences only. Part of the clones is absent; in the studies checked, under half of the shortfall reflects unresolved V genes, and no reason is known for the rest. The sample table contains about 10,000 clones; only one count was recorded for 35% to 50% of them. In total, the top ten clones hold approximately 1.6% of the sample. Sample time point, as interpreted from the label and publication: mouse harvest day 7 after allogeneic transplant. Each mouse graft, delivered by tail vein injection, combined 10^6 splenic CD5+ T cells with 10^7 T-cell-depleted bone marrow cells. The material sequenced was skin. The receptors were sampled from a female BALB/c mouse given C57BL/6 T cells with graft-versus-host disease after an allogeneic hematopoietic cell transplant.

This clone appeared a few times. The genes and germline here are from mouse. The observed sequence ends 1 residue before the CDR3 terminus, with the missing tail filled in from the germline J gene. The chain combines TRBV1 with TRBJ2-4; possibly TRBD1 or TRBD2 for D (5 bases each). Trimming took off 0 bases at V and 2 bases at J, with 9 bases between the two ends. The CDR3 length is 15 residues. Germline CDR1 is NSQYPW and CDR2 is LRSPGD (reference sequence). Partial CDR3 DNA: TGCACCTGCAGTGCAGATCTAGGGACTCAAAACACCTTGTAC. The encoded protein is CTCSADLGTQNTLY. The CDR3 reads in full as CTCSADLGTQNTLYF.

By sample share, this clone is medium-sized. The gene symbols are mouse symbols. The read is 1 residue too short to cover the CDR3 end, so that end is filled in from the germline J gene. This chain joins TRBV16 and TRBJ2-7, with 9 bases fitting TRBD1. This CDR3 has 13 amino acids. Germline loops: CDR1 SGHSA, CDR2 FRNQAP. Trimming cost V 1 base and J 6 bases; bases outside gene matches: 1. The CDR3 DNA, read in part, is TGTGCAAGCAGCTTAGGGGACAGGGCTGAACAGTAC. It encodes CASSLGDRAEQY. The complete CDR3 sequence is CASSLGDRAEQYF.

In regard to this clone: All gene names here are mouse names. The read comes to an end 1 residue before the CDR3 does, leaving the germline J gene to fill in the end. The rearrangement joins TRBV15 to TRBJ1-3, with D hard to call. The V gene lost 2 bases and the J gene lost 7 bases, with 3 bases spanning the gap. This CDR3 is 11 amino acids long. Germline values: CDR1 SGHND, CDR2 FRSKSL. CDR3 sequence: CASSLKNTLYF. Partial CDR3 DNA: TGTGCCAGCAGTTTAAAGAATACGCTCTAT.

To note about this clone: Genes and germline are mouse. The read terminates 1 residue ahead of where the CDR3 ends, so the germline J gene completes it. J is TRBJ1-3 and V is TRBV26; D not resolved. The CDR3 has 15 amino acids. The V end lost 0 bases, the J end lost 0 bases, and 6 bases lay between the germline ends. Germline CDR1 reads KGHPV; CDR2 reads FQNQEV (reference sequence). The CDR3 bases that were read are TGTGCCAGCAGTCTGTCGGGGTTTTCTGGAAATACGCTCTAT. Translating gives CASSLSGFSGNTLY. From start to end, the CDR3 is CASSLSGFSGNTLYF.

For this clone: Mouse germline and gene names are used. Read data end 1 residue before the CDR3 end; the end is taken from the germline J gene. This chain links TRBV13-3 with TRBJ2-7; D is perhaps TRBD1 (7 bases). The V and J ends lost 0 bases and 7 bases respectively, with 11 bases between them. Germline lookup yields CDR1 NNHDY and CDR2 SYVADS. The CDR3 runs to 13 residues. CDR3 DNA, as far as it was read: TGTGCCAGCAGTGATGCAGGGGGGAGGGAACAGTAC. Translated, it gives CASSDAGGREQY. The CDR3 as a whole reads CASSDAGGREQYF.

Details on this clone: Each gene name is a mouse one. The read halts 1 residue ahead of the CDR3 end, with the missing end drawn from the germline J gene. The rearrangement joins TRBV3 to TRBJ1-3; no reliable D call. Germline CDR1 SNHLY, CDR2 FYNGKV (reference sequence). The CDR3 extends over 14 amino acids. V lost 4 bases to trimming and J lost 0 bases, with 7 bases between them. The sequenced CDR3 bases are TGTGCCAGCAGCTCTACAGATTCTGGAAATACGCTCTAT. Translation: CASSSTDSGNTLY. The CDR3 in its entirety is CASSSTDSGNTLYF.

Worth noting for this clone: Mouse germline and gene names are used. The read finishes 1 residue shy of the CDR3 end, and the germline J gene is used to complete it. The gene calls are TRBV26 and TRBJ2-2; D is possibly TRBD2 (5 bases). The germline V gene has CDR1 KGHPV and CDR2 FQNQEV (reference sequence). The CDR3 runs to 15 residues. Trimming cost V 2 bases and J 2 bases, with 9 bases left between them. The CDR3 here is CASSLLGRNTGQLYF. The sequenced part of the CDR3 DNA is TGTGCCAGCAGTCTGCTGGGAAGGAACACCGGGCAGCTCTAC.

This clone was seen more than once but under ten times. Mouse gene names and germline throughout. The read is 1 residue too short to cover the CDR3 end, so that end is filled in from the germline J gene. The chain recombines TRBV13-1 with TRBJ1-4; D call uncertain. V was trimmed by 3 bases and J by 0 bases, leaving 9 bases between them. The germline V gene encodes CDR1 NSHNY and CDR2 SYGAGN. This CDR3 spans 15 amino acids. The CDR3 DNA, read in part, is TGTGCCAGCAGTGTCGGGTCCTTTTCCAACGAAAGATTATTT. This encodes CASSVGSFSNERLF. The CDR3 reads in full as CASSVGSFSNERLFF.

This clone has just one count. Mouse names are used for the genes. The DNA ends 1 residue before the CDR3 does, and the rest of the CDR3 is filled in from the germline J gene. The chain joins TRBV31 to TRBJ1-6, with TRBD1 matching over 10 bases. TRBJ1-6 is filed as an ORF, its function uncertain. Germline V gene data show CDR1 as GKSSPN and CDR2 as SITVG. The V gene end was trimmed by 0 bases and the J gene end by 3 bases; junction bases not matched to a gene: 5. The CDR3 is 17 amino acids. CDR3 DNA (partial): TGTGCCTGGAGTCTAGGAGGGACAGGGGTCTATAATTCGCCCCTCTAC. This sequence encodes CAWSLGGTGVYNSPLY. The entire CDR3 protein reads CAWSLGGTGVYNSPLYF.

Sample share makes this clone medium-sized. Genes here carry mouse names. The CDR3 is cut off 1 residue early in the read; its end comes from the germline J gene. The chain uses TRBV19 and TRBJ1-4; D perhaps matches TRBD1 (5 bases). Trimming cost V 5 bases and J 7 bases, with 9 bases left between them. Germline V gene lookup returns CDR1 FNHDT and CDR2 SITEND (reference sequence). This CDR3 is built from 12 residues. This CDR3 is CASRRRGERLFF. The CDR3 bases that were read are TGTGCCAGCAGAAGAAGGGGCGAAAGATTATTT.

Comments on this clone: The listed genes are named as in mouse. The CDR3 extends 1 residue past the end of the read, so its final part is completed from the germline J gene. The chain joins TRBV15 to TRBJ1-3; TRBD1 is a possible D gene (6 bases). Germline V lookup: CDR1 SGHND, CDR2 FRSKSL. The CDR3 has 13 amino acids. Deletions cut 6 bases from V and 4 bases from J, with 10 bases between. CDR3 residues: CASSRGTGNTLYF. The DNA read from the CDR3 is TGTGCCAGCAGCCGTGGGACAGGAAATACGCTCTAT.